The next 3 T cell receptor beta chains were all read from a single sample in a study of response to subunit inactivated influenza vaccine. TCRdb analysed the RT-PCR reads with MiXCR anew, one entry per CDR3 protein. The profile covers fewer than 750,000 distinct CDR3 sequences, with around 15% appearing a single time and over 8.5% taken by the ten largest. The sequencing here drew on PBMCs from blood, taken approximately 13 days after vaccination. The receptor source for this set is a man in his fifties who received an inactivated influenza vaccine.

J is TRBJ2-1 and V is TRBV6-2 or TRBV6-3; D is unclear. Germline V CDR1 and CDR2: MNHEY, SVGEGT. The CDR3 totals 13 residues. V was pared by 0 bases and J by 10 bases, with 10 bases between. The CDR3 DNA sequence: TGTGCCAGCAGTTACTCAGCTGGAAGGGAGCAGTTCTTC. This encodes CASSYSAGREQFF.

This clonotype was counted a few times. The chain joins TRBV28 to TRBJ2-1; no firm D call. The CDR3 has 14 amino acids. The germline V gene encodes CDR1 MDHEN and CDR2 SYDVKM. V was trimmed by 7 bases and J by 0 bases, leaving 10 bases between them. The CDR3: CASTFGSSYNEQFF. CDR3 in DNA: TGTGCCAGCACTTTTGGCAGCTCCTACAATGAGCAGTTCTTC.

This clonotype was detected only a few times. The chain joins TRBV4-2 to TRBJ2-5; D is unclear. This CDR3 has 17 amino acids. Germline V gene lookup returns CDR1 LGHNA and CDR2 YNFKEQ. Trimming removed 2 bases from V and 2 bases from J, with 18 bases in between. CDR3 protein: CASSQLLLGQEQETQYF. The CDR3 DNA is TGTGCCAGCAGCCAACTTCTGTTAGGGCAGGAGCAAGAGACCCAGTACTTC.